The text below deals with one T cell receptor (beta chain). Its antigen is unidentified. The CDR3 contains 18 residues. The data derive from a study of shared clonotypes between healthy human individuals. Study at large: Three CD4 naive, three CD4 memory, two CD8 naive and one CD8 memory plate were used per donor.

The table came from immunoSEQ multiplex PCR; TCRdb's copy has only in-frame clones and leaves some out. In the table there are some 740,000 clones, about 91% of which are singletons. Naive CD8 cells, CD45RO-negative and positively selected for CCR7, excluded terminally differentiated effector memory CD45RA+ cells. Study-level points and caveats: Across subsets, estimated richness was generally greater for naive than for memory populations. Naive CD4 clonotype sharing across several donors was approximately 5%. Sampling included only blood; tissue repertoires likely differ.

This TCR was recovered from a man aged 30 to 39 in good health. Sequences were obtained from naive CD8+ T cells sorted from blood. The chain links TRBV21-1 to TRBJ2-2; the D call of TRBD1 is as the table states it, not checked on the DNA. TRBV21-1 constitutes a pseudogene. DNA for the CDR3: TGTGCCAGCAGCAAAAAAAGCCGGGACAGGGGGCACACCGGGGAGCTGTTTTTT. Protein: CASSKKSRDRGHTGELFF.